Reported below is one T cell receptor beta chain. The source of the sample is a study of blood T cell repertoires in COVID-19. Study details: The analysed material was cDNA or gDNA that came from T cells, B-cell-depleted T cells, or PBMCs.

The germline V and J ends were trimmed by 6 bases and 1 base, with 18 bases remaining between them. The CDR3 sequence is 16 residues long. Germline CDR1 reads SGHVS; CDR2 reads FQNEAQ. In the authors' methods: Amplification from reference gene primers served as the basis for estimated nucleated cell counts. TCRdb keeps only in-frame clones here, not all; method: immunoSEQ multiplex PCR. The DNA was the basis for D and trimming; V, J and clone size are from that table. The sample carries 350,000 or so clones, over 75% recorded once. Participant ages covered roughly 18 to 89 years across some 25 US areas. The study counted Cohort 3 donors as recovered given two negative PCRs, clearance, or symptom resolution.

Sequencing input: PBMCs or T cells enriched from blood (not recorded which). The sequence derives from a woman in her 30s who had recovered from COVID-19. The chain carries TRBV7-8 and TRBJ2-5; weak D call: TRBD2 (5 bases). The DNA of the CDR3 is TGTGCCAGCAGAAAACCCCTGGGGAGCACCCAAGAGACCCAGTACTTC. Translating it yields CASRKPLGSTQETQYF.